This T cell receptor beta chain was recovered during a study of CD8+CD57+ T cells in acquired aplastic anemia. CDR1 is SGHDT and CDR2 is YYEEEE in the germline V gene. The length of the CDR3 is 15 residues. V was trimmed by 3 bases and J by 0 bases, leaving 12 bases between them. In this sample, this clonotype turned up a few times. Profiling of TCR beta VDJ combinations and CDR3 sequences used genomic DNA as template. Each CDR3 protein is one row after TCRdb ran MiXCR on the reads. The data show under 150,000 distinct CDR3 sequences, around two fifths seen once. Sequenced material: sorted CD4+, CD8+, or CD8+CD57+ T cells (not recorded which) from PBMCs. The chain recombines TRBV5-6 with TRBJ1-1; D might be TRBD1 (6 bases). This clonotype originated in a human donor in good health, serving as a control. The CDR3 reads CASSSVDRLNTEAFF. The CDR3 region has the DNA TGTGCCAGCAGCTCAGTGGACAGATTGAACACTGAAGCTTTCTTT.